These T cell receptor beta chains were read from a single sample in a study of T cell changes during pregnancy in multiple sclerosis. Libraries were prepared by immunoSEQ multiplex PCR; TCRdb keeps only in-frame clonotypes and omits some of them. This table has roughly 80,000 clones, 90% to 95% appearing once. Source: peripheral blood, taken before pregnancy. Receptors originate from a female donor with multiple sclerosis, enrolled in a pregnancy study. The CDR3 runs from the conserved cysteine through the conserved F or W. The D gene is left open where the match is weak. Where a row states a size, it is once, few, many or the class of an expanded clone; other rows omit it.

cdr3_nt	cdr3_aa	d_call	v_call	j_call	clone_size
TGTGCCAGCAGACGGACAGGGACGAACACTGAAGCTTTCTTT	CASRRTGTNTEAFF	TRBD1	TRBV25-1	TRBJ1-1	-
TGTGCCAGCAGTCGTAGCGGGAGCAACAATGAGCAGTTCTTC	CASSRSGSNNEQFF	TRBD2	TRBV9	TRBJ2-1	-
TGTGCCAGCAGTGAACCCCGACAGGGGATCGGCTACACCTTC	CASSEPRQGIGYTF	TRBD1	TRBV2	TRBJ1-2	-
TGTGCCAGCAGCTCGCGTGTACTAGCGGGGGCGATCACCGGGGAGCTGTTTTTT	CASSSRVLAGAITGELFF	TRBD2	TRBV5-6	TRBJ2-2	-
TGTGCCAGCAGCCCCATCACCGACAGCTATGGCTACACCTTC	CASSPITDSYGYTF	-	TRBV7-9	TRBJ1-2	-
TGTGCCAGCAGCTCGCAGGGGGCTCGTTACACCGGGGAGCTGTTTTTT	CASSSQGARYTGELFF	TRBD1	TRBV5-4	TRBJ2-2	-
TGTGCCAGTAGACCAACAGGGTGGCTTAATGAAAAACTGTTTTTT	CASRPTGWLNEKLFF	-	TRBV19	TRBJ1-4	few
TGTGCCAGCAGTTCTGGGACTAGCGGGGCCTACGAGCAGTACTTC	CASSSGTSGAYEQYF	TRBD2	TRBV6-5	TRBJ2-7	-
TGTGCCAGCAGCGTTGAGGGGGGGGGTCGCACAGATACGCAGTATTTT	CASSVEGGGRTDTQYF	-	TRBV9	TRBJ2-3	-
TGTGCCAGTAGTATAGGGACAGGGAGCAATCAGCCCCAGCATTTT	CASSIGTGSNQPQHF	TRBD1	TRBV19	TRBJ1-5	-
TGTGCCAGCGGACTTGCTAATTACAATGAAAAACTGTTTTTT	CASGLANYNEKLFF	-	TRBV6-5	TRBJ1-4	-
TGTGCCAGCAGCTCTTTAGACAGCGACTATGGCTACACCTTC	CASSSLDSDYGYTF	-	TRBV5-6	TRBJ1-2	-
TGTGCCAGTAGTGCGACTAGCGGGGGGAGGACCCAGTACTTC	CASSATSGGRTQYF	TRBD2	TRBV19	TRBJ2-5	-
TGTGCCTGGAGTATTACCGGGACAGGGAGAACCGGGGAGCTGTTTTTT	CAWSITGTGRTGELFF	TRBD1	TRBV30	TRBJ2-2	once
TGTGCCAGTAGTATTCCTCAGGGGGCCAGAAACACCATATATTTT	CASSIPQGARNTIYF	TRBD1	TRBV19	TRBJ1-3	-
TGTGCCAGCAGCTCCGGCCCTAGCGGGGTCGGTGAGCAGTTCTTC	CASSSGPSGVGEQFF	TRBD2	TRBV7-8	TRBJ2-1	-
TGTGCCAGCAGCTTAGGGGCAGGGCCTAACTATGGCTACACCTTC	CASSLGAGPNYGYTF	-	TRBV11-2	TRBJ1-2	-
TGTGCCAGCAGCTTAGGTGGGGGGGCACTCACCTACGAGCAGTACTTC	CASSLGGGALTYEQYF	-	TRBV7-2	TRBJ2-7	-
TGTGCCTGGAGCGGTCACAGGGCGGAGACCCAGTACTTC	CAWSGHRAETQYF	-	TRBV30	TRBJ2-5	-
TGTGCCTGGAGGGGGGGAGGACTGGGGGATCACAATGAGCAGTTCTTC	CAWRGGGLGDHNEQFF	-	TRBV30	TRBJ2-1	-
TGTGCCAGCAGAAAATTCTTCAGGCAGGATCAGCCCCAGCATTTT	CASRKFFRQDQPQHF	-	TRBV6-1	TRBJ1-5	-
TGTGCCAGCAGCTTTCTTATGAACACTGAAGCTTTCTTT	CASSFLMNTEAFF	-	TRBV7-9	TRBJ1-1	-
TGTGCCAGCAGCTCGACAGGGGTATACGAGCAGTACTTC	CASSSTGVYEQYF	TRBD1	TRBV5-4	TRBJ2-7	-
TGTGCCATCAGGGGGACTAGCGGGGGGGAAACCTACGAGCAGTACTTC	CAIRGTSGGETYEQYF	TRBD2	TRBV10-3	TRBJ2-7	-
TGTGCCAGCAGCTTAGTAGCGGGGGGGCTCAATGAGCAGTTCTTC	CASSLVAGGLNEQFF	TRBD2	TRBV7-2	TRBJ2-1	-
TGTGCCAGCAGCCCTATAAGGGGGCGGTCCTACAATGAGCAGTTCTTC	CASSPIRGRSYNEQFF	TRBD1	TRBV4-2	TRBJ2-1	-
TGCAGCGCGGGGAACACTGAAGCTTTCTTT	CSAGNTEAFF	-	TRBV29-1	TRBJ1-1	-
TGCGCCAGCAGCCCTGACACCTCTGGGGCCAACGTCCTGACTTTC	CASSPDTSGANVLTF	-	TRBV5-1	TRBJ2-6	-
TGTGCCAGCACCCCTCTGGGGGCCGTGGATACGCAGTATTTT	CASTPLGAVDTQYF	-	TRBV6-5	TRBJ2-3	once
TGTGCCAGCAGTGAATCCACAAACAATGAGCAGTTCTTC	CASSESTNNEQFF	-	TRBV25-1	TRBJ2-1	-
TGCGCCAGCAGAACCGATGGGGCCATGAACTATGGCTACACCTTC	CASRTDGAMNYGYTF	-	TRBV10-2	TRBJ1-2	-
TGTGCCAGCAGAGACCCGGGACAGGGATTTGGGGAGCTGTTTTTT	CASRDPGQGFGELFF	TRBD1	TRBV5-4	TRBJ2-2	once
TGTGCCAGCTCACCCCAGACCGGGACAGGGTGGAGGGGCCAAGAGACCCAGTACTTC	CASSPQTGTGWRGQETQYF	TRBD1	TRBV18	TRBJ2-5	-
TGTGCCAGTACCTACTCCGGTGGGGCCAACGTCCTGACTTTC	CASTYSGGANVLTF	-	TRBV19	TRBJ2-6	-
TGCGCCAGCAGCGTAGGTACGGGAAGCACAGATACGCAGTATTTT	CASSVGTGSTDTQYF	-	TRBV5-1	TRBJ2-3	-
TGTGCCAGCATGCGGGGGTCCGGGGATACGCAGTATTTT	CASMRGSGDTQYF	TRBD2	TRBV14	TRBJ2-3	-
TGTGCCAGCAGCTACGGACAGGGCGAGAGAGCTTTCTTT	CASSYGQGERAFF	TRBD1	TRBV11-2	TRBJ1-1	-
TGTGCCAGCAGTGGGCGGGAGGGGCCCGGGGAGCTGTTTTTT	CASSGREGPGELFF	TRBD2	TRBV2	TRBJ2-2	-
TGTGCCAGCAGCCAAGAAGGAAGGGGGTTAGGTGGCTACACCTTC	CASSQEGRGLGGYTF	-	TRBV4-2	TRBJ1-2	-
TGTGCCAGCAGCTTACCAGGACAGGGTATCAACGAGCAGTACTTC	CASSLPGQGINEQYF	TRBD1	TRBV7-6	TRBJ2-7	-
TGTGCCAGTAGTATACGGGACAGGGGCACTGAAGCTTTCTTT	CASSIRDRGTEAFF	TRBD1	TRBV19	TRBJ1-1	-
TGTGCCAGTAGTATAGATCACTCGGGGAACGAGCAGTACTTC	CASSIDHSGNEQYF	-	TRBV19	TRBJ2-7	once
TGTGCCAGCAGTTACGACGCAGGGGGCTATGGCTACACCTTC	CASSYDAGGYGYTF	TRBD1	TRBV6-5	TRBJ1-2	-
TGTGCCAGCAGTTACGGTCCCGCTTCGGACAATGAGCAGTTCTTC	CASSYGPASDNEQFF	-	TRBV6-5	TRBJ2-1	-